What follows describes a single T cell receptor (beta chain). Its antigen is as yet unknown. The PCR employed 60 Vbeta primers together with 13 Jbeta primers. Assay used: immunoSEQ multiplex PCR; TCRdb lists only in-frame clones, some missing. The sample contains 130,000 to 150,000 clones, 80% of which appear only once. This specimen comes from a study of cytomegalovirus exposure and HLA in healthy donors. Germline V gene data show CDR1 as SEHNR and CDR2 as FQNEAQ (reference sequence). The V end lost 5 bases, the J end lost 3 bases, and 14 bases lay between the germline ends. The CDR3 runs 14 residues. Study results and caveats: A link between a missense DCLRE1C variant and TCR beta V- and J-gene trimming emerged from a later analysis. Analyzed later, association rates of TCRs varied across HLA loci, with DRB1 most and HLA-C fewest.

The sample consisted of PBMCs. The genes are TRBV7-9 and TRBJ2-7; D might be TRBD1 (6 bases). The clonotype comes from a man aged 40-49 years in good health and CMV-seropositive. CDR3 protein: CASSPPGQFYEQYF. DNA for the CDR3: TGTGCCAGCAGCCCCCCGGGACAATTCTACGAGCAGTACTTC.